The source of this T cell receptor beta chain is a study of T cell responses to AZD1222 COVID-19 vaccine. Findings of the study overall: There were mostly white British donors and more females than males, and clonal diversity was possibly underestimated.

A note on this clone: Its target is not known.

V dropped 4 bases and J dropped 8 bases, with 27 bases sitting between them. This CDR3 is 17 amino acids long. The germline CDR1 and CDR2 sequences are MNHEY and SMNVEV (reference sequence). The repertoire was sequenced with immunoSEQ multiplex PCR; TCRdb's copy has only in-frame clones and lacks some. The sample lists 90,000 to 95,000 clones, 91% occurring once. The source is an adult in good health. This chain links TRBV27 with TRBJ2-7, with D perhaps matching TRBD1 (7 bases). The source was peripheral blood, collected on day 0 of AZD1222 vaccination. CDR3 loop: CASSSPFTTGGGSQQYF. The CDR3 region has the DNA TGTGCCAGCAGTTCACCGTTTACGACAGGAGGGGGCTCTCAGCAGTACTTC.